One and the same sample provided the 20 T cell receptor beta chains below, sequenced in a study of shared T cell receptors in the human thymus. TCRdb's copy holds only in-frame clones and misses some; the assay was immunoSEQ multiplex PCR. The sample lists more than 300,000 clones, more than 85% occurring once. Input material: thymocytes. These receptors all stem from a human donor.

The genes are TRBV27 and TRBJ1-1, with D maybe TRBD1 (5 bases). CDR3 size: 14 residues. Germline V CDR1 and CDR2: MNHEY, SMNVEV (reference sequence). V shed 6 bases and J shed 0 bases, with 11 bases lying between them. CDR3 coding DNA: TGTGCCAGCAGGTTCCAGGGAGTGAACACTGAAGCTTTCTTT. It is translated as CASRFQGVNTEAFF.

The V call is TRBV15, the J call TRBJ2-2; D ambiguous. CDR3 size: 17 residues. Trimming pared 0 bases from V and 0 bases from J, leaving 11 bases between. Germline assignment: CDR1 LNHNV and CDR2 YYDKDF (reference sequence). As DNA, the CDR3 is TGTGCCACCAGCAGAGATCTTCAGCTTGCGAACACCGGGGAGCTGTTTTTT. This sequence encodes CATSRDLQLANTGELFF. Using reference TRBV15 and TRBJ2-2 for the parts outside the CDR3, the full variable domain is DAMVIQNPRYQVTQFGKPVTLSCSQTLNHNVMYWYQQKSSQAPKLLFHYYDKDFNNEADTPDNFQSRRPNTSFCFLDIRSPGLGDTAMYLCATSRDLQLANTGELFFGEGSRLTVL.

The genes are TRBV28 and TRBJ1-1; D is unclear. CDR1 and CDR2 from the germline V gene are MDHEN and SYDVKM. This CDR3 has 15 amino acids. V was pared by 5 bases and J by 0 bases, with 13 bases between. The CDR3 reads CASSPGRALNTEAFF. CDR3 DNA sequence: TGTGCCAGCAGTCCCGGCCGGGCCTTGAACACTGAAGCTTTCTTT.

The CDR3 nucleotides read TGCGCCAGCAGCCCGGGACTAGCGGTCGCGAACACCGGGGAGCTGTTTTTT. Protein: CASSPGLAVANTGELFF. This sequence joins TRBV5-1 and TRBJ2-2, with 11 bases identical to TRBD2. This CDR3 has 17 amino acids. The V gene end was trimmed by 4 bases and the J gene end by 0 bases; junction bases not matched to a gene: 5. The germline CDR1 and CDR2 sequences are SGHRS and YFSETQ.

This chain links TRBV13 with TRBJ2-7; maybe TRBD2 (6 bases). Germline V gene sequence: CDR1 PRHDT, CDR2 FYEKMQ (reference sequence). This CDR3 comprises 15 residues. Trimming took 0 bases from V and 1 from J, leaving 10 bases between them. The CDR3 coding sequence is TGTGCCAGCAGCTTAGGCCTTGGGGGGTCCTACGAGCAGTACTTC. Translating gives CASSLGLGGSYEQYF.

The chain combines TRBV5-5 with TRBJ2-1, with 9 bases identical to TRBD1. The germline V gene encodes CDR1 SGHKS and CDR2 YYEKEE (reference sequence). CDR3 length: 18 residues. J was trimmed by 8 bases and V by 4 bases; bases with no gene match: 19. The CDR3 nucleotides read TGTGCCAGCAGCCTGACAGGGGGAGAGACCCTGAGGGTCTATGAGCAGTTCTTC. As protein: CASSLTGGETLRVYEQFF.

The rearrangement joins TRBV5-6 to TRBJ2-3; TRBD2 might be the D (5 bases). The CDR3 sequence is 12 residues long. In germline, CDR1 is SGHDT, CDR2 YYEEEE. V lost 8 bases and J 5 bases, leaving 12 bases between the germline ends. CDR3 DNA sequence: TGTGCCAGTTCCCTTGAGGGAGATACGCAGTATTTT. It encodes CASSLEGDTQYF.

This sequence joins TRBV2 and TRBJ1-2; 8 bases line up with TRBD1. Trimming took 11 bases from V and 7 from J; bases not matched to a gene: 18. This CDR3 is built from 15 residues. Germline CDR1 is SNHLY and CDR2 is FYNNEI. The CDR3 region is CAPDRGGRGRVGYTF. The CDR3 DNA reads TGTGCCCCGGACCGAGGAGGCAGGGGGCGGGTTGGCTACACCTTC.

This rearrangement joins TRBV7-9 to TRBJ2-5; D ambiguous. The CDR3 runs 15 residues. Germline CDR1 is SEHNR and CDR2 is FQNEAQ (reference sequence). The V and J ends lost 5 bases and 5 bases respectively, with 18 bases between them. CDR3 amino acids: CASSTKRAARETQYF. The CDR3 nucleotides are TGTGCCAGCAGCACAAAACGGGCCGCACGGGAGACCCAGTACTTC.

The gene calls are TRBV10-2 and TRBJ2-7; no clear D. This CDR3 has 13 residues. The V gene lost 8 bases and the J gene lost 3 bases, with 14 bases spanning the gap. Germline V gene lookup returns CDR1 WSHSY and CDR2 SAAADI. CDR3 bases: TGCGCCAGCTCTTGTTGTAAAGGCTACGAGCAGTACTTC. Protein product: CASSCCKGYEQYF.

This clone was detected once. The genes are TRBV7-8 and TRBJ2-6; no clear D gene. This CDR3 is built from 13 residues. CDR1 and CDR2 from the germline V gene are SGHVS and FQNEAQ. The V and J ends lost 4 bases and 1 base respectively, with 2 bases between them. The CDR3 reads CASSSSGANVLTF. The CDR3 region has the DNA TGTGCCAGCAGCTCGTCTGGGGCCAACGTCCTGACTTTC.

This clone is a singleton in its sample. V and J are TRBV14 and TRBJ2-1; 13 bases are a match to TRBD2. The V and J ends lost 4 bases and 7 bases, in that order; junction bases with no gene match: 4. CDR3 size: 15 residues. Germline CDR1 SGHDN, CDR2 FVKESK. CDR3 residues: CASSPRTSGRNEQFF. The CDR3 DNA follows: TGTGCCAGCAGCCCCAGGACTAGCGGGAGAAATGAGCAGTTCTTC.

V usage is TRBV15 and J usage is TRBJ1-4; 7 nucleotides line up with TRBD1. There are 16 residues in the CDR3. Per the germline V gene, CDR1 is LNHNV and CDR2 is YYDKDF (reference sequence). Germline trimming cut 2 bases from V and 5 bases from J; bases unmatched to any gene: 8. DNA for the CDR3: TGTGCCACCAGCAGAAATCGGGACAGATGGAATGAAAAACTGTTTTTT. This encodes CATSRNRDRWNEKLFF. Full variable domain (outside the CDR3, taken from reference TRBV15 and TRBJ1-4): DAMVIQNPRYQVTQFGKPVTLSCSQTLNHNVMYWYQQKSSQAPKLLFHYYDKDFNNEADTPDNFQSRRPNTSFCFLDIRSPGLGDTAMYLCATSRNRDRWNEKLFFGSGTQLSVL.

This chain joins TRBV7-9 and TRBJ2-7, with D tentatively TRBD2 (6 bases). Germline V gene lookup returns CDR1 SEHNR and CDR2 FQNEAQ (reference sequence). The CDR3 loop spans 13 amino acids. V was shortened by 5 bases and J by 3 bases, with 11 bases between the two germline ends. The CDR3 DNA reads TGTGCCAGCAGCCGGGAGTTTAACTACGAGCAGTACTTC. Protein sequence: CASSREFNYEQYF.

Note on this clone: The same CDR3 also results from other DNA sequences found in this sample. V is TRBV9 and J is TRBJ2-3; D gene uncertain. CDR1 is SGDLS, CDR2 YYNGEE, per germline. V lost 3 bases and J lost 0, with 5 bases in between. The CDR3 consists of 13 residues. The CDR3 loop is CASSEPSTDTQYF. In DNA form, the CDR3 reads TGTGCCAGCAGCGAACCTAGCACAGATACGCAGTATTTT.

V is TRBV28 and J is TRBJ1-5; TRBD1 aligns across 9 bases. With V trimmed by 3 bases and J by 0 bases, 3 bases remained unmatched. Germline assignment: CDR1 MDHEN and CDR2 SYDVKM. The CDR3 has 16 residues. The CDR3 nucleotides read TGTGCCAGCAGTTTCCCGGACAGGGGTAGCAATCAGCCCCAGCATTTT. Protein product: CASSFPDRGSNQPQHF. The whole variable domain, filled in from reference TRBV28 and TRBJ1-5, reads DVKVTQSSRYLVKRTGEKVFLECVQDMDHENMFWYRQDPGLGLRLIYFSYDVKMKEKGDIPEGYSVSREKKERFSLILESASTNQTSMYLCASSFPDRGSNQPQHFGDGTRLSIL.

This chain links TRBV18 with TRBJ1-3; possible D gene TRBD1, 6 bases. Germline CDR1 reads KGHSH; CDR2 reads LQKENI. This CDR3 is built from 13 residues. Trimming took off 8 bases at V and 9 bases at J, with 17 bases between the two ends. The CDR3 sequence: CASTDSQKITIYF. The CDR3 nucleotides are TGTGCCAGCACGGACAGTCAGAAGATCACCATATATTTT.

This chain connects TRBV5-6 to TRBJ1-2, with TRBD1 identical over 9 bases. Germline trimming cut 4 bases from V and 8 bases from J; bases unmatched to any gene: 15. From germline, CDR1 is SGHDT and CDR2 YYEEEE. This CDR3 is built from 16 residues. The CDR3 coding sequence is TGTGCCAGCAGCACCGAGGAAAACAGGGGGCGGGACGGCTACACCTTC. Amino acids: CASSTEENRGRDGYTF.

The chain carries TRBV15 and TRBJ1-2; 7 bases are a match to TRBD1. Germline assignment: CDR1 LNHNV and CDR2 YYDKDF (reference sequence). J gave up 4 bases and V 4 bases, and 9 bases lay outside the gene matches. The CDR3 has 15 amino acids. CDR3 bases: TGTGCCACCAGCAAAAGACAGGGCTACCCCTATGGCTACACCTTC. It specifies CATSKRQGYPYGYTF.

This clone has only one observation. The V gene is TRBV29-1, the J gene TRBJ2-1; D not resolved. Germline assignment: CDR1 SQVTM and CDR2 ANQGSEA. Trimming removed 1 base at V and 6 bases at J, with 4 bases between. The CDR3 consists of 11 residues. Here the CDR3 reads CSVEVANEQFF. The CDR3 DNA reads TGCAGCGTTGAAGTGGCCAATGAGCAGTTCTTC.